Listed below are T cell receptor beta chains from one sample, sequenced in a study of T cell changes during pregnancy in multiple sclerosis. Sequencing was performed with immunoSEQ multiplex PCR; in TCRdb, only in-frame clones are kept and a portion is missing. Of around 99,000 clones detected, around 92% appear once; the ten largest clones hold over 0.65%. Specimen: peripheral blood, collected in the third trimester of pregnancy. All receptors derive from a female donor in good health, enrolled as a control in a pregnancy study. CDR3s include the opening cysteine and the closing phenylalanine or tryptophan. The D gene is left open where the match is weak. Not every row has a clone size; where given, it reads once, few, many or a size class.

d_call: -; v_call: TRBV7-2; clone_size: -; j_call: TRBJ1-2; cdr3_aa: CASSLAAGLGYGYTF; cdr3_nt: TGTGCCAGCAGCTTAGCCGCGGGGCTTGGGTATGGCTACACCTTC
d_call: TRBD2; v_call: TRBV5-3; clone_size: -; j_call: TRBJ2-5; cdr3_aa: CARTKTSGGSLSQYF; cdr3_nt: TGTGCCAGAACCAAAACTAGCGGGGGGTCGTTATCCCAGTACTTC
d_call: -; v_call: TRBV14; clone_size: few; j_call: TRBJ2-5; cdr3_aa: CASSQNYQETQYF; cdr3_nt: TGTGCCAGCAGCCAAAACTACCAAGAGACCCAGTACTTC
d_call: TRBD1; v_call: TRBV5-6; clone_size: -; j_call: TRBJ1-1; cdr3_aa: CASRVQGPTWEAFF; cdr3_nt: TGTGCCAGCAGGGTACAGGGGCCCACATGGGAAGCTTTCTTT
d_call: -; v_call: TRBV6-1; clone_size: -; j_call: TRBJ1-1; cdr3_aa: CASWSLGSMNTEAFF; cdr3_nt: TGTGCCAGCTGGAGTCTGGGTTCGATGAACACTGAAGCTTTCTTT
d_call: -; v_call: TRBV10-3; clone_size: -; j_call: TRBJ2-3; cdr3_aa: CATRAVSTDTQYF; cdr3_nt: TGTGCCACGAGAGCGGTTAGCACAGATACGCAGTATTTT
d_call: -; v_call: TRBV5-4; clone_size: -; j_call: TRBJ2-5; cdr3_aa: CASSSRQTETQYF; cdr3_nt: TGTGCCAGCAGCTCACGACAGACGGAGACCCAGTACTTC
d_call: -; v_call: TRBV11-1; clone_size: -; j_call: TRBJ1-2; cdr3_aa: CASSLESLYGYTF; cdr3_nt: TGTGCCAGCAGCTTAGAGAGTCTCTATGGCTACACCTTC
d_call: -; v_call: TRBV4-2; clone_size: -; j_call: TRBJ2-7; cdr3_aa: CASSQDRGSDYEQYF; cdr3_nt: TGTGCCAGCAGCCAAGACAGGGGAAGTGACTACGAGCAGTACTTC
d_call: -; v_call: TRBV5-8; clone_size: -; j_call: TRBJ1-1; cdr3_aa: CASSFGRTTEAFF; cdr3_nt: TGTGCCAGCAGCTTTGGGAGAACGACTGAAGCTTTCTTT
d_call: -; v_call: TRBV4-3; clone_size: -; j_call: TRBJ2-5; cdr3_aa: CASSQLTTSNRRETQYF; cdr3_nt: TGCGCCAGCAGCCAACTTACTACTAGCAATCGAAGGGAGACCCAGTACTTC
d_call: -; v_call: TRBV6-1; clone_size: -; j_call: TRBJ1-1; cdr3_aa: CASSDGGLNTEAFF; cdr3_nt: TGTGCCAGCAGTGACGGGGGACTGAACACTGAAGCTTTCTTT
d_call: TRBD2; v_call: TRBV27; clone_size: -; j_call: TRBJ2-5; cdr3_aa: CASSLELAGGQETQYF; cdr3_nt: TGTGCCAGCAGTTTGGAACTAGCGGGGGGCCAAGAGACCCAGTACTTC
d_call: TRBD1; v_call: TRBV25-1; clone_size: -; j_call: TRBJ1-2; cdr3_aa: CASTSQGSGYTF; cdr3_nt: TGTGCCAGCACCTCACAGGGGTCTGGCTACACCTTC
d_call: -; v_call: TRBV19; clone_size: -; j_call: TRBJ1-2; cdr3_aa: CASSIGAPVYGYTF; cdr3_nt: TGTGCCAGTAGTATAGGCGCGCCGGTCTATGGCTACACCTTC
d_call: TRBD1; v_call: TRBV9; clone_size: -; j_call: TRBJ2-7; cdr3_aa: CASSVHPGTGDLYEQYF; cdr3_nt: TGTGCCAGCAGCGTACACCCCGGGACAGGGGACTTATACGAGCAGTACTTC
d_call: TRBD2; v_call: TRBV7-2; clone_size: few; j_call: TRBJ2-5; cdr3_aa: CASSPSSLAGPYF; cdr3_nt: TGTGCCAGCAGCCCCTCGAGTCTAGCGGGTCCGTACTTC
d_call: -; v_call: TRBV5-6; clone_size: once; j_call: TRBJ1-4; cdr3_aa: CASSVYRDLAEKLFF; cdr3_nt: TGTGCCAGCAGCGTTTACAGGGACCTGGCCGAAAAACTGTTTTTT
d_call: TRBD2; v_call: TRBV9; clone_size: -; j_call: TRBJ2-5; cdr3_aa: CASSVRSGGQETQYF; cdr3_nt: TGTGCCAGCAGCGTGAGGAGCGGGGGGCAAGAGACCCAGTACTTC
d_call: -; v_call: TRBV10-1; clone_size: -; j_call: TRBJ2-7; cdr3_aa: CASSDPRGGAYEQYF; cdr3_nt: TGCGCCAGCAGTGATCCGAGGGGGGGGGCCTACGAGCAGTACTTC
d_call: -; v_call: TRBV7-9; clone_size: -; j_call: TRBJ1-2; cdr3_aa: CASSENGREPNGYTF; cdr3_nt: TGTGCCAGCAGCGAGAATGGCAGGGAACCAAATGGCTACACCTTC
d_call: -; v_call: TRBV7-3; clone_size: -; j_call: TRBJ2-2; cdr3_aa: CASSLISGNTGELFF; cdr3_nt: TGTGCCAGCAGCTTAATATCCGGGAACACCGGGGAGCTGTTTTTT
d_call: -; v_call: TRBV15; clone_size: -; j_call: TRBJ2-3; cdr3_aa: CATSRDGGPDTQYF; cdr3_nt: TGTGCCACCAGCAGGGACGGGGGACCAGATACGCAGTATTTT
d_call: -; v_call: TRBV6-6; clone_size: -; j_call: TRBJ1-2; cdr3_aa: CASRPPKDTDYGYTF; cdr3_nt: TGTGCCAGCAGACCCCCCAAGGACACCGATTATGGCTACACCTTC
d_call: -; v_call: TRBV19; clone_size: -; j_call: TRBJ2-7; cdr3_aa: CASSIPREQYF; cdr3_nt: TGTGCCAGTAGTATCCCCAGGGAGCAGTACTTC
d_call: TRBD1; v_call: TRBV30; clone_size: -; j_call: TRBJ1-2; cdr3_aa: CAWWDRGKGYTF; cdr3_nt: TGTGCCTGGTGGGACAGGGGTAAAGGCTACACCTTC
d_call: -; v_call: TRBV6-6; clone_size: -; j_call: TRBJ1-5; cdr3_aa: CASVVRGAPNQPQHF; cdr3_nt: TGTGCCAGCGTCGTGCGGGGGGCGCCCAATCAGCCCCAGCATTTT
d_call: TRBD1; v_call: TRBV7-9; clone_size: -; j_call: TRBJ1-5; cdr3_aa: CASSLPGGKPQHF; cdr3_nt: TGTGCCAGCAGCTTACCAGGGGGCAAGCCCCAGCATTTT
d_call: TRBD1; v_call: TRBV5-5; clone_size: -; j_call: TRBJ1-4; cdr3_aa: CASSFGTVYREEKLFF; cdr3_nt: TGTGCCAGCAGCTTCGGGACAGTCTATCGGGAAGAAAAACTGTTTTTT
d_call: -; v_call: TRBV4-3; clone_size: -; j_call: TRBJ1-4; cdr3_aa: CASSQDNRGWSEKLFF; cdr3_nt: TGCGCCAGCAGCCAAGATAACCGGGGTTGGAGTGAAAAACTGTTTTTT
d_call: TRBD1; v_call: TRBV7-2; clone_size: -; j_call: TRBJ2-2; cdr3_aa: CASSPGQGFTGELFF; cdr3_nt: TGTGCCAGCAGCCCCGGACAGGGATTCACCGGGGAGCTGTTTTTT
d_call: -; v_call: TRBV27; clone_size: -; j_call: TRBJ1-1; cdr3_aa: CASSLWTGGPNTEAFF; cdr3_nt: TGTGCCAGCAGTTTATGGACGGGGGGCCCTAACACTGAAGCTTTCTTT
d_call: TRBD2; v_call: TRBV4-1; clone_size: -; j_call: TRBJ2-7; cdr3_aa: CASSREGRGGNQREQYF; cdr3_nt: TGCGCCAGCAGCCGAGAAGGACGGGGGGGGAATCAAAGGGAGCAGTACTTC
d_call: TRBD1; v_call: TRBV7-2; clone_size: once; j_call: TRBJ1-6; cdr3_aa: CASSSQGGSSYNSPLHF; cdr3_nt: TGTGCCAGCAGCTCCCAGGGGGGAAGCTCCTATAATTCACCCCTCCACTTT
d_call: -; v_call: TRBV7-2; clone_size: -; j_call: TRBJ2-3; cdr3_aa: CASSSGPTSTDTQYF; cdr3_nt: TGTGCCAGCAGCTCGGGTCCCACTAGCACAGATACGCAGTATTTT
d_call: -; v_call: TRBV11-3; clone_size: -; j_call: TRBJ2-2; cdr3_aa: CASSQDRITGELFF; cdr3_nt: TGTGCCAGCAGCCAGGACAGAATCACCGGGGAGCTGTTTTTT
d_call: -; v_call: TRBV21-1; clone_size: -; j_call: TRBJ1-1; cdr3_aa: CASSKFGRNIMNTEAFF; cdr3_nt: TGTGCCAGCAGCAAGTTCGGGAGAAACATCATGAACACTGAAGCTTTCTTT
d_call: -; v_call: TRBV7-2; clone_size: -; j_call: TRBJ1-2; cdr3_aa: CASSPGADGARGYTF; cdr3_nt: TGTGCCAGCAGCCCGGGCGCCGATGGGGCGCGAGGCTACACCTTC
d_call: TRBD1; v_call: TRBV5-5; clone_size: -; j_call: TRBJ1-6; cdr3_aa: CASSPDPDRGRSPLHF; cdr3_nt: TGTGCCAGCAGCCCCGACCCCGACAGGGGTCGTTCACCCCTCCACTTT
d_call: -; v_call: TRBV5-4; clone_size: -; j_call: TRBJ1-6; cdr3_aa: CASSYIAVYGGGSPLHF; cdr3_nt: TGTGCCAGCAGTTACATTGCGGTCTATGGAGGTGGTTCACCCCTCCACTTT
d_call: -; v_call: TRBV10-3; clone_size: -; j_call: TRBJ2-1; cdr3_aa: CAISEVGTNEQFF; cdr3_nt: TGTGCCATCAGTGAGGTCGGGACAAATGAGCAGTTCTTC
d_call: -; v_call: TRBV9; clone_size: -; j_call: TRBJ2-6; cdr3_aa: CASSVRSQGLLVANVLTF; cdr3_nt: TGTGCCAGCAGCGTAAGAAGTCAGGGACTTCTAGTGGCCAACGTCCTGACTTTC
d_call: -; v_call: TRBV7-9; clone_size: -; j_call: TRBJ1-1; cdr3_aa: CASSLLGSDTEAFF; cdr3_nt: TGTGCCAGCAGCTTACTCGGGTCGGACACTGAAGCTTTCTTT
d_call: TRBD1; v_call: TRBV6-6; clone_size: once; j_call: TRBJ2-3; cdr3_aa: CASRLQGADTQYF; cdr3_nt: TGTGCCAGCAGGCTACAGGGGGCAGATACGCAGTATTTT
d_call: TRBD1; v_call: TRBV19; clone_size: -; j_call: TRBJ1-1; cdr3_aa: CASSTTGRAEAFF; cdr3_nt: TGTGCCAGTAGTACGACAGGGCGGGCTGAAGCTTTCTTT
d_call: TRBD2; v_call: TRBV5-4; clone_size: -; j_call: TRBJ2-7; cdr3_aa: CASSSPLAGGYEQYF; cdr3_nt: TGTGCCAGCAGCTCGCCTCTAGCGGGGGGCTACGAGCAGTACTTC
d_call: -; v_call: TRBV29-1; clone_size: few; j_call: TRBJ2-7; cdr3_aa: CSVEEGGYEQYF; cdr3_nt: TGCAGCGTTGAAGAAGGGGGCTACGAGCAGTACTTC
d_call: -; v_call: TRBV12-5; clone_size: -; j_call: TRBJ1-5; cdr3_aa: CASEGTNNQPQHF; cdr3_nt: TGTGCTAGTGAGGGGACAAACAATCAGCCCCAGCATTTT
d_call: -; v_call: TRBV6-5; clone_size: -; j_call: TRBJ2-7; cdr3_aa: CASARTASSYEQYF; cdr3_nt: TGTGCCAGCGCGCGGACAGCCTCCTCCTACGAGCAGTACTTC
d_call: TRBD1; v_call: TRBV5-8; clone_size: -; j_call: TRBJ1-5; cdr3_aa: CASSVMRQGGGNQPQHF; cdr3_nt: TGTGCCAGCAGCGTAATGCGACAGGGGGGCGGCAATCAGCCCCAGCATTTT
d_call: -; v_call: TRBV6-1; clone_size: -; j_call: TRBJ2-7; cdr3_aa: CASSRIAESSYEQYF; cdr3_nt: TGTGCCAGCAGCCGCATAGCGGAAAGCTCCTACGAGCAGTACTTC
d_call: -; v_call: TRBV7-8; clone_size: -; j_call: TRBJ1-4; cdr3_aa: CASSLGGRTNEKLFF; cdr3_nt: TGTGCCAGCAGCTTAGGGGGCAGGACTAATGAAAAACTGTTTTTT
d_call: -; v_call: TRBV21-1; clone_size: -; j_call: TRBJ1-2; cdr3_aa: CASRRTGDYGYTF; cdr3_nt: TGTGCCAGCAGGAGAACAGGGGACTATGGCTACACCTTC
d_call: TRBD1; v_call: TRBV11-3; clone_size: -; j_call: TRBJ1-2; cdr3_aa: CASSFPGQGYGYTF; cdr3_nt: TGTGCCAGCAGCTTTCCGGGACAGGGGTATGGCTACACCTTC
d_call: -; v_call: TRBV6-5; clone_size: -; j_call: TRBJ1-1; cdr3_aa: CASSLLMNTEAFF; cdr3_nt: TGTGCCAGCAGTTTACTAATGAACACTGAAGCTTTCTTT
d_call: -; v_call: TRBV7-6; clone_size: -; j_call: TRBJ1-1; cdr3_aa: CASSLGRGQLNTEAFF; cdr3_nt: TGTGCCAGCAGCTTAGGGAGGGGCCAATTGAACACTGAAGCTTTCTTT
d_call: -; v_call: TRBV30; clone_size: few; j_call: TRBJ1-1; cdr3_aa: CAFLEAEAFF; cdr3_nt: TGTGCCTTTTTAGAGGCTGAAGCTTTCTTT
d_call: TRBD1; v_call: TRBV9; clone_size: once; j_call: TRBJ2-7; cdr3_aa: CASSVGDRGLYEQYF; cdr3_nt: TGTGCCAGCAGCGTAGGTGACAGGGGGCTATACGAGCAGTACTTC
d_call: -; v_call: TRBV10-2; clone_size: -; j_call: TRBJ1-1; cdr3_aa: CASSGNRNTEAFF; cdr3_nt: TGCGCCAGCAGTGGGAACAGGAACACTGAAGCTTTCTTT
d_call: -; v_call: TRBV4-3; clone_size: once; j_call: TRBJ1-1; cdr3_aa: CASSKQVNTEAFF; cdr3_nt: TGCGCCAGCAGCAAACAGGTGAACACTGAAGCTTTCTTT